This T cell receptor (beta chain) was recovered during a study of T cells after somatic rescue of genetic block. Germline values: CDR1 SGDLS, CDR2 YYNGEE. The CDR3 is made up of 17 amino acids. V was clipped by 0 bases and J by 1 base; unmatched bases: 5. Sequenced by immunoSEQ multiplex PCR; TCRdb stores in-frame clones only, minus some. This table holds approximately 67,000 clones, roughly 94% found once. The sequenced sample consisted of peripheral blood mononuclear cells (PBMCs). The chain recombines TRBV9 with TRBJ2-5, with 11 positions matching TRBD2. The receptor comes from a middle-aged man. The CDR3: CASSVGRLAGGQETQYF. In nucleotides, the CDR3 is TGTGCCAGCAGCGTAGGGAGGCTAGCGGGGGGCCAAGAGACCCAGTACTTC.